A single sample gave rise to the 7 T cell receptor beta chains below, sequenced in a study of human T cells and chemical hapten exposure. Sample time point: pre-sensitization, week 0. Documented treatment: therapeutic diphenylcyclopropenone sensitization with weekly scalp DPC. Whole blood, unfractionated, served as the material for total RNA extraction. TCRdb reprocessed the RACE reads via MiXCR and lists one record per CDR3 protein. The sample carries about 52,000 distinct CDR3 sequences, approximately 9.5% recorded once. The sequences come from whole blood, collected in connection with sensitization to the hapten diphenylcyclopropenone (DPC). The receptors come from a woman aged 25-40 years with alopecia areata. Some clones in this sample may be carry-over from other donors' samples.

This clonotype was recorded a few times. The rearrangement uses TRBV6-2 or TRBV6-3 and TRBJ2-3; the D is unclear. CDR1 and CDR2 (germline): MNHEY, SVGEGT. V was shortened by 6 bases and J by 1 base, with 14 bases between the two germline ends. This CDR3 has 15 residues. The CDR3 region has the DNA TGTGCCAGCAGCCTCCTTGGCCCTTGCACAGATACGCAGTATTTT. Residues: CASSLLGPCTDTQYF.

This clonotype was observed many times. The rearrangement links TRBV28 to TRBJ2-3; a possible D gene is TRBD2 (5 bases). V was trimmed by 10 bases and J by 4 bases, leaving 9 bases between them. Germline CDR1 is MDHEN and CDR2 is SYDVKM. The length of the CDR3 is 11 residues. CDR3 nucleotide sequence: TGTGCCACGGGGAAGGCAGATACGCAGTATTTT. Protein product: CATGKADTQYF.

The chain is built from TRBV6-2 or TRBV6-3 and TRBJ2-7; the D gene is possibly TRBD2 (6 bases). The V gene lost 7 bases and the J gene lost 0 bases, with 13 bases spanning the gap. CDR1 and CDR2 from the germline V gene are MNHEY and SVGEGT. The CDR3 is 14 amino acids. CDR3 coding DNA: TGTGCCAGCATTCGCCGGGAGAGCTCCTACGAGCAGTACTTC. This translates into CASIRRESSYEQYF.

This clonotype has a handful of counts. V and J are TRBV29-1 and TRBJ2-2; 8 nucleotides align to TRBD1. The ends lost 6 bases at V and 4 bases at J; junction bases unmatched: 13. The germline V gene has CDR1 SQVTM and CDR2 ANQGSEA. This CDR3 region has 16 residues. The CDR3 DNA reads as TGCAGCGTCCTTACGGGAGACAGGGGTCTCACCGGGGAGCTGTTTTTT. This codes for CSVLTGDRGLTGELFF.

This clonotype was counted between two and nine times. The chain employs TRBV12-3 or TRBV12-4 and TRBJ2-7; 8 nucleotides align to TRBD1. V dropped 5 bases and J dropped 2; count of bases not matched to a gene: 5. This CDR3 spans 14 amino acids. The CDR3 loop reads CASSGQGRAYEQYF. The DNA of the CDR3 is TGTGCCAGCAGTGGACAGGGACGAGCCTACGAGCAGTACTTC.

This clonotype was counted many times. The chain is built from TRBV27 and TRBJ1-6, with D uncertain. This CDR3 comprises 11 residues. Germline values: CDR1 MNHEY, CDR2 SMNVEV (reference sequence). V lost 4 bases, J lost 10 bases, and 5 bases lay in between. This chain's CDR3 is CASSSGSPLHF. CDR3 bases: TGTGCCAGCAGTTCCGGATCACCCCTCCACTTT.

This clonotype occurred a few times. V and J are TRBV20-1 and TRBJ2-7; the match to TRBD2 covers 8 bases. Germline V CDR1 and CDR2: DFQATT, SNEGSKA (reference sequence). The CDR3 is 17 residues long. After removal of 2 bases from V and 6 bases from J, the junction contained 18 bases not matched to a gene. This CDR3 reads CSARIFGSPGGPGEQYF. The CDR3 bases are TGCAGTGCTAGAATATTCGGATCTCCGGGGGGGCCTGGCGAGCAGTACTTC.